The rows below give T cell receptor beta chains drawn from one sample of a study of T cell responses to AZD1222 COVID-19 vaccine. Only in-frame clones appear in the TCRdb table, and some are missing; sequencing was by immunoSEQ multiplex PCR. The repertoire holds tens of thousands of clones, more than 75% seen once, with around 4% in the top ten. The sequences come from peripheral blood, collected on day 0 of AZD1222 vaccination. Receptors originate from an adult in good health. Each CDR3 is given with its conserved first and last residue. Fields, in order: J gene, V gene, D gene, clone size, CDR3 protein, CDR3 DNA. D genes are given only for firm matches. A row's size may be missing; if present it is once, few, many or a size class.

TRBJ1-6 | TRBV4-2 | - | once | CASSQEWAVDSPLHF | TGTGCCAGCAGCCAAGAATGGGCGGTGGATTCACCCCTCCACTTT
TRBJ2-3 | TRBV11-3 | - | - | CASSMGGLEDTQYF | TGTGCCAGCAGCATGGGGGGGCTTGAAGATACGCAGTATTTT
TRBJ1-6 | TRBV6-5 | TRBD1 | - | CASLPHDRGGSPLHF | TGTGCCAGCTTACCCCACGACAGGGGCGGTTCACCCCTCCACTTT
TRBJ1-1 | TRBV4-1 | - | - | CASSQRRTQGISTEAFF | TGCGCCAGCAGCCAAAGACGTACACAGGGAATAAGCACTGAAGCTTTCTTT
TRBJ2-2 | TRBV18 | - | once | CASSQSANTGELFF | TGTGCCAGCTCACAGTCAGCGAACACCGGGGAGCTGTTTTTT
TRBJ2-3 | TRBV18 | - | few | CASSPSDTQYF | TGTGCCAGCTCACCATCAGATACGCAGTATTTT
TRBJ1-1 | TRBV12-3/TRBV12-4 | - | - | CASRPDLWTEAFF | TGTGCCAGCAGACCCGATCTGTGGACTGAAGCTTTCTTT
TRBJ2-1 | TRBV7-7 | - | - | CASSLDRSSYNEQFF | TGTGCCAGCAGCCTCGACAGGAGCTCCTACAATGAGCAGTTCTTC
TRBJ2-7 | TRBV30 | - | - | CAWSHFRDISYEQYF | TGTGCCTGGAGTCATTTCCGGGACATCTCCTACGAGCAGTACTTC
TRBJ2-7 | TRBV12-3/TRBV12-4 | - | - | CASIGTDSYEQYF | TGTGCCAGCATCGGGACGGATTCCTACGAGCAGTACTTC
TRBJ1-2 | TRBV28 | - | - | CASSFGAVSYGGYTF | TGTGCCAGCAGTTTTGGGGCAGTTAGTTATGGTGGCTACACCTTC
TRBJ2-2 | TRBV7-8 | TRBD1 | - | CASSLGQSGELFF | TGTGCCAGCAGCTTGGGACAGTCAGGGGAGCTGTTTTTT
TRBJ2-3 | TRBV4-1 | TRBD2 | - | CASSQGTRVSADTQYF | TGCGCCAGCAGCCAAGGGACTAGAGTATCTGCAGATACGCAGTATTTT
TRBJ2-5 | TRBV7-2 | - | - | CASSVLETQYF | TGTGCCAGCAGCGTCCTGGAGACCCAGTACTTC
TRBJ1-1 | TRBV6-5 | - | - | CASSYSGRGDTEAFF | TGTGCCAGCAGTTACTCGGGTCGGGGGGACACTGAAGCTTTCTTT
TRBJ1-2 | TRBV7-8 | - | - | CASSDRLPNYGYTF | TGTGCCAGCAGCGACAGGCTTCCTAACTATGGCTACACCTTC
TRBJ2-5 | TRBV7-2 | - | - | CASSLAPAWGETQYF | TGTGCCAGCAGCTTAGCCCCCGCTTGGGGAGAGACCCAGTACTTC
TRBJ1-2 | TRBV5-4 | TRBD1 | - | CASSEPGQGARGYTF | TGTGCCAGCAGCGAACCGGGACAGGGGGCACGGGGCTACACCTTC
TRBJ2-1 | TRBV7-2 | - | - | CASSLGWLGNEQFF | TGTGCCAGCAGCTTAGGGTGGTTGGGGAATGAGCAGTTCTTC
TRBJ2-6 | TRBV11-3 | - | - | CASSFTAGANVLTF | TGTGCCAGCAGCTTTACAGCAGGGGCCAACGTCCTGACTTTC
TRBJ2-3 | TRBV27 | - | - | CASSLRLGPDTQYF | TGTGCCAGCAGTTTAAGGCTAGGCCCAGATACGCAGTATTTT
TRBJ1-2 | TRBV19 | - | few | CASSIATDWFYGYTF | TGTGCCAGTAGTATAGCGACAGACTGGTTTTATGGCTACACCTTC
TRBJ2-3 | TRBV5-1 | TRBD1 | - | CASNEQGAGDTQYF | TGCGCCAGCAACGAACAGGGGGCAGGGGATACGCAGTATTTT
TRBJ1-4 | TRBV9 | - | once | CASSVDPSLATNEKLFF | TGTGCCAGCAGCGTAGACCCCAGCCTTGCAACTAATGAAAAACTGTTTTTT
TRBJ2-5 | TRBV19 | - | - | CASSSRGETQYF | TGTGCCAGTAGTTCTAGGGGGGAGACCCAGTACTTC
TRBJ2-7 | TRBV5-4 | TRBD2 | once | CASSSGLAGVDSYEQYF | TGTGCCAGCAGCTCGGGACTAGCGGGGGTGGACTCCTACGAGCAGTACTTC
TRBJ1-2 | TRBV11-1 | TRBD1 | - | CASSLAGTENYGYTF | TGTGCCAGCAGCTTAGCCGGGACAGAGAACTATGGCTACACCTTC
TRBJ2-7 | TRBV5-4 | - | - | CASSLSRGGYDEQYF | TGTGCCAGCAGCCTTAGCCGAGGGGGTTACGACGAGCAGTACTTC
TRBJ1-1 | TRBV5-4 | - | - | CASSLDRAWGRAFF | TGTGCCAGCAGCTTGGACCGGGCCTGGGGGCGAGCTTTCTTT
TRBJ2-2 | TRBV2 | - | - | CASRTGQYTGELFF | TGTGCCAGCAGGACGGGTCAGTACACCGGGGAGCTGTTTTTT
TRBJ1-1 | TRBV7-9 | TRBD1 | - | CASSWTGTDTEAFF | TGTGCCAGCAGCTGGACGGGGACAGACACTGAAGCTTTCTTT
TRBJ1-2 | TRBV7-2 | TRBD1 | once | CASSTRDRSTNGYTF | TGTGCCAGCAGCACGAGGGACAGGAGTACGAATGGCTACACCTTC
TRBJ1-5 | TRBV24-1 | - | - | CATSDLQSPSSGQEPQHF | TGTGCCACCAGTGATTTGCAATCCCCTAGTTCAGGTCAAGAGCCCCAGCATTTT
TRBJ1-1 | TRBV10-3 | - | - | CAIKDTNTEAFF | TGTGCCATCAAGGACACCAACACTGAAGCTTTCTTT
TRBJ2-1 | TRBV7-7 | - | - | CASSPLQGSYNEQFF | TGTGCCAGCAGCCCCTTGCAAGGCTCCTACAATGAGCAGTTCTTC
TRBJ1-2 | TRBV30 | - | - | CAWSVRDRVAGYTF | TGTGCCTGGAGTGTACGGGACCGCGTAGCGGGCTACACCTTC
TRBJ2-7 | TRBV5-4 | - | - | CASSLGRSYEQYF | TGTGCCAGCAGCTTGGGGCGCTCCTACGAGCAGTACTTC
TRBJ2-5 | TRBV11-2 | - | - | CASSSSYGEETQYF | TGTGCCAGCAGCTCCTCTTACGGAGAAGAGACCCAGTACTTC
TRBJ1-4 | TRBV5-1 | - | - | CASTGGPGVTNEKLFF | TGCGCCAGCACCGGGGGACCGGGGGTAACTAATGAAAAACTGTTTTTT
TRBJ2-5 | TRBV5-1 | TRBD2 | - | CASSLGSSGRMQETQYF | TGCGCCAGCAGCTTGGGGTCTAGCGGGAGGATGCAAGAGACCCAGTACTTC
TRBJ1-1 | TRBV14 | - | - | CASSHLEGEHTEAFF | TGTGCCAGCAGCCACCTCGAAGGGGAGCACACTGAAGCTTTCTTT
TRBJ2-7 | TRBV6-5 | - | once | CASTPGGVGYEQYF | TGTGCCAGCACCCCAGGGGGGGTGGGCTACGAGCAGTACTTC
TRBJ2-2 | TRBV29-1 | TRBD2 | - | CSVRLAGRQTGELFF | TGCAGCGTTAGGCTAGCGGGCCGACAGACCGGGGAGCTGTTTTTT
TRBJ1-2 | TRBV12-3/TRBV12-4 | - | - | CASSLRGYGYTF | TGTGCCAGCAGTTTACGGGGGTATGGCTACACCTTC
TRBJ1-6 | TRBV5-1 | - | - | CASSSGDQGYPLHF | TGCGCCAGCAGCTCGGGTGACCAAGGGTATCCCCTCCACTTT
TRBJ1-1 | TRBV5-4 | - | few | CASGFGGNTEAFF | TGTGCCAGCGGGTTTGGGGGGAACACTGAAGCTTTCTTT
TRBJ1-2 | TRBV7-8 | - | few | CASSLEGKANYGYTF | TGTGCCAGCAGCTTAGAGGGGAAAGCTAACTATGGCTACACCTTC
TRBJ2-2 | TRBV29-1 | - | - | CSVDQNTGELFF | TGCAGCGTTGACCAGAACACCGGGGAGCTGTTTTTT
TRBJ1-1 | TRBV18 | TRBD1 | - | CASSPGTENTEAFF | TGTGCCAGCTCACCCGGGACAGAAAACACTGAAGCTTTCTTT
TRBJ2-7 | TRBV5-1 | - | - | CASSLGWQTSYEQYF | TGCGCCAGCAGCCTGGGGTGGCAGACCTCCTACGAGCAGTACTTC
TRBJ1-6 | TRBV9 | - | - | CASGSGRSPLHF | TGTGCCTCTGGTAGCGGCAGATCACCCCTCCACTTT
TRBJ2-1 | TRBV7-8 | TRBD2 | - | CASSPGTSENEQFF | TGTGCCAGCAGCCCTGGGACTAGCGAGAATGAGCAGTTCTTC
TRBJ2-5 | TRBV13 | - | - | CASSYRIGSSETQYF | TGTGCCAGCAGCTACCGGATCGGCTCCTCAGAGACCCAGTACTTC